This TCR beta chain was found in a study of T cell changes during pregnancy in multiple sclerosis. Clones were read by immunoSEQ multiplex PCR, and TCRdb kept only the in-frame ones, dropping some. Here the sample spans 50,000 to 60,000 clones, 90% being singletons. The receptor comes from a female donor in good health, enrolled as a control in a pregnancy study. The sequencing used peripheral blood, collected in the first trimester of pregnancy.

Here the CDR3 DNA reads TGTGCCGGGGGGGAGCGGTCCTCTGGCGAGCAGTACTTC. Residues: CAGGERSSGEQYF. The chain joins TRBV30 to TRBJ2-7; 7 bases fit TRBD2. CDR1 GTSNPN and CDR2 SVGIG come from the germline V gene (reference sequence). This CDR3 has 13 residues. Losses at the gene ends were 8 bases for V and 6 bases for J; bases not matched to a gene: 13.